The rows below give T cell receptor beta chains drawn from one sample of a study of blood T cell repertoires in COVID-19. Sequenced by immunoSEQ multiplex PCR; TCRdb stores in-frame clones only, minus some. Here the sample spans roughly 97,000 clones, around four fifths being singletons. The specimen sequenced was peripheral blood. The receptors shown here come from a man aged 55 to 70 with acute or convalescent COVID-19. Both conserved end residues are part of each CDR3. A D gene is named only where the DNA matches it firmly. The listing skips clone size in some rows; elsewhere it reads once, few, many or a size class.

j_call clone_size v_call d_call cdr3_aa cdr3_nt
TRBJ1-1 . TRBV2 . CASGGQMNTEAFF TGTGCCAGCGGAGGACAGATGAACACTGAAGCTTTCTTT
TRBJ1-6 . TRBV27 TRBD1 CASSLGSQGAGNSPLHF TGTGCCAGCAGTTTAGGCTCCCAGGGGGCGGGAAATTCACCCCTCCACTTT
TRBJ1-4 . TRBV4-2 TRBD1 CASSPPTGGDEKLFF TGTGCCAGCAGCCCCCCGACAGGGGGAGATGAAAAACTGTTTTTT
TRBJ1-2 . TRBV7-3 TRBD1 CASSFRTGENGYTF TGTGCCAGCAGCTTCAGGACAGGGGAAAATGGCTACACCTTC
TRBJ1-2 . TRBV6-6 TRBD1 CASQGAYGYTF TGTGCCAGCCAGGGGGCCTATGGCTACACCTTC
TRBJ2-1 once TRBV29-1 TRBD2 CSVVGGTSGSYNEQFF TGCAGCGTTGTGGGGGGGACTAGCGGCTCCTACAATGAGCAGTTCTTC
TRBJ2-7 few TRBV7-6 TRBD1 CASSYYLTGAYEQYF TGTGCCAGCAGCTACTATTTGACAGGGGCGTACGAGCAGTACTTC
TRBJ2-1 few TRBV4-2 . CASSQEYWGVTYNEQFF TGTGCCAGCAGCCAAGAGTATTGGGGGGTAACCTACAATGAGCAGTTCTTC
TRBJ2-2 . TRBV7-3 TRBD1 CASSFGQGVSAGELFF TGTGCCAGCAGCTTTGGACAGGGAGTATCGGCCGGGGAGCTGTTTTTT
TRBJ2-2 few TRBV2 . CASSARDTRRNTGELFF TGTGCCAGCAGTGCACGGGACACCCGCCGAAACACCGGGGAGCTGTTTTTT
TRBJ1-3 few TRBV6-5 TRBD1 CASRTGAGNTIYF TGTGCCAGCAGAACAGGGGCTGGAAACACCATATATTTT
TRBJ2-7 . TRBV6-4 TRBD2 CASSARLPSGGSFYEQYF TGTGCCAGCAGTGCCCGACTGCCTAGCGGGGGGTCCTTCTACGAGCAGTACTTC
TRBJ2-2 . TRBV24-1 TRBD1 CATSDLGGAGGELFF TGTGCCACCAGTGATTTAGGGGGCGCCGGCGGGGAGCTGTTTTTT